Each of the 13 T cell receptor beta chains below was sequenced from the same sample in a study of control samples from healthy donors and cancer patients. TCRdb keeps only in-frame clones here, not all; method: immunoSEQ multiplex PCR. The sample records some 76,000 clones, 75% to 90% being singletons. Sequencing was carried out using PBMCs. Receptors were obtained from a woman aged 50 to 60 with colorectal cancer.

The V call is TRBV7-9, the J call TRBJ2-1, with TRBD1 matching 7 bases. Germline V CDR1 and CDR2: SEHNR, FQNEAQ (reference sequence). V was clipped by 4 bases and J by 5 bases; unmatched bases: 5. The CDR3 sequence is 14 residues long. CDR3 residues: CASSSGQVDNEQFF. The CDR3 region has the DNA TGTGCCAGCAGCTCCGGACAGGTAGACAATGAGCAGTTCTTC.

The chain joins TRBV5-1 to TRBJ2-2, with TRBD2 matching over 14 bases. The CDR3 consists of 16 residues. Germline V gene lookup returns CDR1 SGHRS and CDR2 YFSETQ. V gave up 4 bases and J gave up 5 bases; unmatched junction bases: 4. The CDR3 loop is CASSRRTSGGTGELFF. CDR3 DNA sequence: TGCGCCAGCAGCCGCCGGACTAGCGGGGGGACCGGGGAGCTGTTTTTT.

The rearrangement links TRBV27 to TRBJ1-1; D is uncertain. The CDR3 sequence is 17 residues long. Germline CDR1 and CDR2: MNHEY and SMNVEV (reference sequence). V gave up 1 base and J gave up 1 base, with 16 bases separating them. CDR3 protein: CASSLFFRRAANTEAFF. CDR3 bases: TGTGCCAGCAGTTTATTCTTCCGGAGGGCAGCGAACACTGAAGCTTTCTTT.

The chain recombines TRBV7-2 with TRBJ1-2; TRBD1 matches at 8 bases. The CDR3 contains 15 residues. CDR1 and CDR2 (germline): SGHTA, FQGNSA. V was pared by 2 bases and J by 0 bases, with 2 bases of the junction left unmatched. The CDR3 nucleotides read TGTGCCAGCAGCTTACACAGGGGGGCTAACTATGGCTACACCTTC. The encoded protein is CASSLHRGANYGYTF.

This chain joins TRBV4-1 and TRBJ2-5, with D possibly being TRBD1 (5 bases). CDR1 is MGHRA and CDR2 is YSYEKL in the germline V gene. The CDR3 consists of 17 residues. The germline V and J ends were trimmed by 2 bases and 4 bases, with 20 bases remaining between them. DNA for the CDR3: TGCGCCAGCAGCCAACCCAGGGTGGGCAGGGAAGGAGAGACCCAGTACTTC. It yields the protein CASSQPRVGREGETQYF.

This sequence joins TRBV3-1 (or the pseudogene TRBV3-2) and TRBJ1-1, with 7 bases aligning to TRBD1. The CDR3 is 13 residues long. Germline V CDR1 and CDR2: LGHDT, YNNKEL (reference sequence). The trim removed 4 bases at V and 7 bases at J, leaving 6 bases unmatched. CDR3 protein: CASSRQGLGEAFF. The CDR3, as DNA: TGTGCCAGCAGCCGACAGGGATTAGGTGAAGCTTTCTTT.

The chain uses TRBV24-1 and TRBJ2-3; 14 bases are shared with TRBD2. Germline values: CDR1 KGHDR, CDR2 SFDVKD. The ends lost 2 bases at V and 5 bases at J; junction bases unmatched: 5. The CDR3 totals 17 residues. The CDR3 region has the DNA TGTGCCACCAGTGATTCCACCGGGACTAGCGGGGGAGATACGCAGTATTTT. Amino acid sequence: CATSDSTGTSGGDTQYF.

The chain has TRBV3-1 (or the pseudogene TRBV3-2) and TRBJ1-2, with unresolved D. The CDR3 runs to 13 residues. Germline V CDR1 and CDR2: LGHDT, YNNKEL (reference sequence). Trimming shortened V by 2 bases and J by 4 bases, and 8 bases separated the two germline ends. For the CDR3, the DNA is TGTGCCAGCAGCCAAACTGAATCCTATGGCTACACCTTC. Amino acids: CASSQTESYGYTF.

This clone was seen just once. The chain combines TRBV20-1 with TRBJ2-5; a possible D gene is TRBD2 (6 bases). V was clipped by 3 bases and J by 4 bases, with 27 bases between them. This CDR3 is 18 amino acids long. Germline CDR1 reads DFQATT; CDR2 reads SNEGSKA (reference sequence). The CDR3 is CSASRAAETTGGRETQYF. For the CDR3, the DNA is TGCAGTGCTAGTCGGGCTGCCGAGACCACCGGAGGGCGAGAGACCCAGTACTTC.

This clone was counted a single time. The V and J genes are TRBV9 and TRBJ1-2; D gene uncertain. Germline V gene sequence: CDR1 SGDLS, CDR2 YYNGEE. V was clipped by 3 bases and J by 4 bases, with 19 bases between them. The CDR3 runs 16 residues. The CDR3, as DNA: TGTGCCAGCAGCGCACCCAGTGTCGGCCTTGGCTATGGCTACACCTTC. Protein product: CASSAPSVGLGYGYTF. The full variable domain, with the rest looked up from reference TRBV9 and TRBJ1-2, is DSGVTQTPKHLITATGQRVTLRCSPRSGDLSVYWYQQSLDQGLQFLIQYYNGEERAKGNILERFSAQQFPDLHSELNLSSLELGDSALYFCASSAPSVGLGYGYTFGSGTRLTVV.

This chain uses TRBV28 with TRBJ2-5, with D possibly being TRBD1 (5 bases). This CDR3 comprises 11 residues. The germline V gene encodes CDR1 MDHEN and CDR2 SYDVKM. The V gene lost 4 bases and the J gene lost 7 bases, with 7 bases spanning the gap. The CDR3 nucleotides read TGTGCCAGCAGTTCTCAGGGGACCCAGTACTTC. Translated: CASSSQGTQYF.

The J gene is TRBJ1-2, the V gene TRBV28, with D tentatively TRBD1 (6 bases). Looked up from germline, CDR1 is MDHEN and CDR2 is SYDVKM. Trimming took off 6 bases at V and 6 bases at J, with 14 bases between the two ends. This CDR3 spans 13 amino acids. Here the CDR3 reads CASRPQGSDGYTF. CDR3 DNA: TGTGCCAGCAGACCTCAGGGGAGTGATGGCTACACCTTC.

The chain recombines TRBV12-3 or TRBV12-4 with TRBJ1-4; D gene ambiguous. Trimming left V 4 bases short and J 8 bases short, with 11 bases between. CDR3 size: 13 residues. CDR3 sequence reads: CASSSFQGEKLFF. The CDR3 DNA sequence: TGTGCCAGCAGTTCCTTTCAAGGGGAAAAACTGTTTTTT.